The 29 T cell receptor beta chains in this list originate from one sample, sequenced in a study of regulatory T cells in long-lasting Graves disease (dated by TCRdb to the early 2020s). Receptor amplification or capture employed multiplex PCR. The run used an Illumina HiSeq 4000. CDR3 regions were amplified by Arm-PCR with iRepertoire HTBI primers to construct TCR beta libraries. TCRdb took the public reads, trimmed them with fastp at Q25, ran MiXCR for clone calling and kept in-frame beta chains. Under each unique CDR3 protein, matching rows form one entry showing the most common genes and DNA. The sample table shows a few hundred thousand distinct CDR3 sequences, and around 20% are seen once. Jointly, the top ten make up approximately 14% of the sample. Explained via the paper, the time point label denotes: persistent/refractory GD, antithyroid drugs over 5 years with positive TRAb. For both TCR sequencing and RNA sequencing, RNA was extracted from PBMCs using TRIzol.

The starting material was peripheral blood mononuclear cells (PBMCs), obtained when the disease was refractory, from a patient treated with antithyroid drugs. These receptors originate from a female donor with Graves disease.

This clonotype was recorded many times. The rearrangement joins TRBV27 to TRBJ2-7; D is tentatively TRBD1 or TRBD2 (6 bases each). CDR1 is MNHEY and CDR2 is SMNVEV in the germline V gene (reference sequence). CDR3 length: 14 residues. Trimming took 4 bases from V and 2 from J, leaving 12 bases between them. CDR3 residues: CASSYGGRAYEQYF. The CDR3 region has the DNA TGTGCCAGCAGTTACGGGGGCCGGGCCTACGAGCAGTACTTC.

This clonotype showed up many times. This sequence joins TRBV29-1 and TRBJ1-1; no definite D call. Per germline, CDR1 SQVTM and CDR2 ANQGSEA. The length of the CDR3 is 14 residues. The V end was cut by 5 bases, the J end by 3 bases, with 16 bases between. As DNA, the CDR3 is TGCAGCGTTCCGGGGATGTGGAGCGACACTGAAGCTTTCTTT. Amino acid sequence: CSVPGMWSDTEAFF.

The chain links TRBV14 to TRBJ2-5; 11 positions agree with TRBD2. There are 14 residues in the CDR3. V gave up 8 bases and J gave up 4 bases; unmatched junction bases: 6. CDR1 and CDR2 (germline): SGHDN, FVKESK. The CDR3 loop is CASGRGLAGETQYF. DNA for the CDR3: TGTGCCAGCGGCCGAGGACTAGCGGGAGAGACCCAGTACTTC.

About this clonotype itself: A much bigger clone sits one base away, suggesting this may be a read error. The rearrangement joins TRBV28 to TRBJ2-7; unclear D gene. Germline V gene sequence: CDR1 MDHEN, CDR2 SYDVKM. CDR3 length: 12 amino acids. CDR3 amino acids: CTSSLAVGEQYF. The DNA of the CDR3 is TGTACCAGCAGTTTAGCTGTTGGAGAGCAGTACTTC.

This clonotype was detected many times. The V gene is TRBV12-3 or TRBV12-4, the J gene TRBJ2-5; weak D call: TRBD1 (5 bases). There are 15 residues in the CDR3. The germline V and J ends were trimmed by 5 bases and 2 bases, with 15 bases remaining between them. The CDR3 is CASSRQTSPQETQYF. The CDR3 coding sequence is TGTGCCAGCAGTCGACAGACCAGCCCTCAAGAGACCCAGTACTTC.

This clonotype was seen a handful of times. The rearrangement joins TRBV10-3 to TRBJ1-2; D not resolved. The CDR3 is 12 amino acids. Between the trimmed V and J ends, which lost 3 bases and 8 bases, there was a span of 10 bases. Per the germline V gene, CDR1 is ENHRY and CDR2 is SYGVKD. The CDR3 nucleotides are TGTGCCATCAGTGATAGGTGGGAGGGCTACACCTTC. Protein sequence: CAISDRWEGYTF.

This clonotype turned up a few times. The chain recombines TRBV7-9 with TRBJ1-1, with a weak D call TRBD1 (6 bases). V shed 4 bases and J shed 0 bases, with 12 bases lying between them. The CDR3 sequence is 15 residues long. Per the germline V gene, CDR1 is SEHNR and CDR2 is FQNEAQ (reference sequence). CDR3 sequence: CASSSDGGLNTEAFF. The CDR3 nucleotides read TGTGCCAGCAGCTCGGACGGGGGCCTGAACACTGAAGCTTTCTTT.

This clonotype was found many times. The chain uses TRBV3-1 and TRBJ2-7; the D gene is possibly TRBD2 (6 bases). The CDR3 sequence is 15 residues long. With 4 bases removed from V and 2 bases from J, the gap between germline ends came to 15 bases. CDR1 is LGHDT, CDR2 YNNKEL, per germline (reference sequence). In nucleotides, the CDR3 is TGTGCCAGCAGCCCAAGAACGGGACTGACCTACGAGCAGTACTTC. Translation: CASSPRTGLTYEQYF.

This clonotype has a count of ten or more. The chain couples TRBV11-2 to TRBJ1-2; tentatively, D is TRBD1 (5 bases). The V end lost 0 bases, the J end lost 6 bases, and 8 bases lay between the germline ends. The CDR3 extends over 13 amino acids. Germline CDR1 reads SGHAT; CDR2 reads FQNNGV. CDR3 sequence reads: CASSLDRVDGYTF. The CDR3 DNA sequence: TGTGCCAGCAGCTTAGACAGGGTTGATGGCTACACCTTC.

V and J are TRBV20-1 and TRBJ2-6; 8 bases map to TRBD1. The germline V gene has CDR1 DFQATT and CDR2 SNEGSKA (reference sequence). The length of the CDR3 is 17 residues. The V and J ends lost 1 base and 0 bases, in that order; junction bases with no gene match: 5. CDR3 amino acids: CSARVQGVNSGANVLTF. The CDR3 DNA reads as TGCAGTGCTAGAGTACAGGGGGTGAACTCTGGGGCCAACGTCCTGACTTTC.

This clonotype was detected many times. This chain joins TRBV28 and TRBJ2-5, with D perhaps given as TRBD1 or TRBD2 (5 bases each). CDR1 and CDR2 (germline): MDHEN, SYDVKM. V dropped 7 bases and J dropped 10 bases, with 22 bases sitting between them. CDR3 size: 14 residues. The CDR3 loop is CASTLTGTHSDQYF. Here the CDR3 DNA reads TGTGCCAGCACCCTTACCGGGACCCACTCGGACCAGTACTTC.

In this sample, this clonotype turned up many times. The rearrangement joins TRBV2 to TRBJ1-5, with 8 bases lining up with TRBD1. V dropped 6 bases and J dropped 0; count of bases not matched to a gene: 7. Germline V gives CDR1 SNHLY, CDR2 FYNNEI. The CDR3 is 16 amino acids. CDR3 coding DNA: TGTGCCAGCAGGCAGACAGGGGAATATAGCAATCAGCCCCAGCATTTT. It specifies CASRQTGEYSNQPQHF. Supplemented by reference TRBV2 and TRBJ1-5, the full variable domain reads EPEVTQTPSHQVTQMGQEVILRCVPISNHLYFYWYRQILGQKVEFLVSFYNNEISEKSEIFDDQFSVERPDGSNFTLKIRSTKLEDSAMYFCASRQTGEYSNQPQHFGDGTRLSIL.

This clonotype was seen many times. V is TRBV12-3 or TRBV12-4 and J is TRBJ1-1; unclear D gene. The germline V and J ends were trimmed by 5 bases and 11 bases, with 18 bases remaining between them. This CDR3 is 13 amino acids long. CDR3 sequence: CASSPESSPRAFF. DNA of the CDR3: TGTGCCAGCAGTCCCGAATCCTCGCCGCGGGCTTTCTTT.

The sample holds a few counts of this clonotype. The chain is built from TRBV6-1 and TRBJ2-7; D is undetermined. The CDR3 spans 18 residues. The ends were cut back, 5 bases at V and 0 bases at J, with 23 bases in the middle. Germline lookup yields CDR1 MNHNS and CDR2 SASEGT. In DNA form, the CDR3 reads TGTGCCAGCAGTCTATTACCAACGTTGGCGGAAGCCTCCTACGAGCAGTACTTC. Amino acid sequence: CASSLLPTLAEASYEQYF.

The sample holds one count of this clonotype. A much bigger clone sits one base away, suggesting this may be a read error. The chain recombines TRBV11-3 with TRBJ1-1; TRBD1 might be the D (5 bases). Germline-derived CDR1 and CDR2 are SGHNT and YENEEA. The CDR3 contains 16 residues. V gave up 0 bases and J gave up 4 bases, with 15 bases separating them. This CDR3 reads CASSLEAGPGGTEAFF. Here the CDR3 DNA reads TGTGCCAGCAGCTTAGAGGCGGGTCCGGGGGGCACTGAAGCTTTCTTT.

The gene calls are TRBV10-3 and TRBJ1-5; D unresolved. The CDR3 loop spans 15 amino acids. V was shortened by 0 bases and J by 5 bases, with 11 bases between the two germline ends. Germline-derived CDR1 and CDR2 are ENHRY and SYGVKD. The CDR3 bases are TGTGCCATCAGTGAGTCCTCCCAAGGGCATCAGCCCCAGCATTTT. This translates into CAISESSQGHQPQHF.

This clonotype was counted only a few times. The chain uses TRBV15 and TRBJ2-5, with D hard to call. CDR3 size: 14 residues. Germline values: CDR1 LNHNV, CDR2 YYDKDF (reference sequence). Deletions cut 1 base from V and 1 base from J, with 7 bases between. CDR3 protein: CATSRGIAQETQYF. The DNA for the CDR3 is TGTGCCACCAGCAGAGGAATAGCCCAAGAGACCCAGTACTTC. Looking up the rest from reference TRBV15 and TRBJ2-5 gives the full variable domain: DAMVIQNPRYQVTQFGKPVTLSCSQTLNHNVMYWYQQKSSQAPKLLFHYYDKDFNNEADTPDNFQSRRPNTSFCFLDIRSPGLGDTAMYLCATSRGIAQETQYFGPGTRLLVL.

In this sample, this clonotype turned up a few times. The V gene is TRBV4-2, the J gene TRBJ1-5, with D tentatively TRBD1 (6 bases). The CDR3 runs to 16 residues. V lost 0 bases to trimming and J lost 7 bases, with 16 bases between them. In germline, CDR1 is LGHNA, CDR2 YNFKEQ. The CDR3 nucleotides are TGTGCCAGCAGCCAAGATGTTGACGGGGGCAGACAGCCCCAGCATTTT. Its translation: CASSQDVDGGRQPQHF.

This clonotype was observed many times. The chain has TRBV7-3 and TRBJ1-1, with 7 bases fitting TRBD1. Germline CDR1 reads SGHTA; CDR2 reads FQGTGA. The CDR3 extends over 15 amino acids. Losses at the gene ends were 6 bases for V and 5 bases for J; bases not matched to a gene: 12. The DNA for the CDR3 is TGTGCCAGCAGTTCAGGGGGACAGATAGGAACTGAAGCTTTCTTT. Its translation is CASSSGGQIGTEAFF. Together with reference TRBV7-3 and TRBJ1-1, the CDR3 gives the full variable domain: GAGVSQTPSNKVTEKGKYVELRCDPISGHTALYWYRQSLGQGPEFLIYFQGTGAADDSGLPNDRFFAVRPEGSVSTLKIQRTERGDSAVYLCASSSGGQIGTEAFFGQGTRLTVV.

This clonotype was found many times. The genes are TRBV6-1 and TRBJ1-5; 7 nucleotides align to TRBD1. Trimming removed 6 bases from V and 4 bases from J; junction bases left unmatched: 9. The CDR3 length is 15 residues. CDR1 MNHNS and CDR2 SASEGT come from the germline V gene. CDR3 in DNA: TGTGCCAGCAGGAACCGACAGGGTTTAAATCAGCCCCAGCATTTT. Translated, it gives CASRNRQGLNQPQHF.

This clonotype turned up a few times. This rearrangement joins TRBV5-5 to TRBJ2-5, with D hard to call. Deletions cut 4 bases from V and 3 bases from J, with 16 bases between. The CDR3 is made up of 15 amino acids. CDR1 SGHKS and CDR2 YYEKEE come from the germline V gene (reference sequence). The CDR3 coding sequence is TGTGCCAGCAGCGACGGAGACCGCAATAAAGAGACCCAGTACTTC. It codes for CASSDGDRNKETQYF.

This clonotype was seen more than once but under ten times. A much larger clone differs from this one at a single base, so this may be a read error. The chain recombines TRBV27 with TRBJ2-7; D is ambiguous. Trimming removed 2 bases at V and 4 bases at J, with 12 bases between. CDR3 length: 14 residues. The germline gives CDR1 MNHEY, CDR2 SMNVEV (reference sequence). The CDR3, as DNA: TGTGCCAGCAGTTTAAGTCACGGACCTTACGAGCAGTACTTC. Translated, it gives CASSLSHGPYEQYF.

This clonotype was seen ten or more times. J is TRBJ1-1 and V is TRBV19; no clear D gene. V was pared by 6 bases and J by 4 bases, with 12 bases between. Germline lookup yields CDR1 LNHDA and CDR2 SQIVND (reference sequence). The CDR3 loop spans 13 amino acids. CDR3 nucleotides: TGTGCCAGTAGCCGGACTCGCGGCACTGAAGCTTTCTTT. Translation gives CASSRTRGTEAFF. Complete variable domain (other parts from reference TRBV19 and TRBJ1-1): DGGITQSPKYLFRKEGQNVTLSCEQNLNHDAMYWYRQDPGQGLRLIYYSQIVNDFQKGDIAEGYSVSREKKESFPLTVTSAQKNPTAFYLCASSRTRGTEAFFGQGTRLTVV.

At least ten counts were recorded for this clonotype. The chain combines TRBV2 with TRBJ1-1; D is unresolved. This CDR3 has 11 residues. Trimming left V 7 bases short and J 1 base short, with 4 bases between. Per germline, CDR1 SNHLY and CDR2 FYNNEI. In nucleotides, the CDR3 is TGTGCCAGCACACCGAACACTGAAGCTTTCTTT. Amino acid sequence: CASTPNTEAFF.

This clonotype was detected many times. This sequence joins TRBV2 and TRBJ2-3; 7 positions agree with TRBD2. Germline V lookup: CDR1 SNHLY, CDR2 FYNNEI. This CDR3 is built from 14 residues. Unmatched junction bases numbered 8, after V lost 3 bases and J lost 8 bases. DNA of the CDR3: TGTGCCAGCAGTGAGGAGGGAGGGCCTGGTACGCAGTATTTT. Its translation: CASSEEGGPGTQYF.

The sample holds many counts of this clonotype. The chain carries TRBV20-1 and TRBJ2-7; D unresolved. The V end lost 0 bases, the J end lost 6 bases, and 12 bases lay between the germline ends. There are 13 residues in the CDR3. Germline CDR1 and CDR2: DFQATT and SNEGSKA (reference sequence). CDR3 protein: CSARDPLTGEQYF. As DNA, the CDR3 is TGCAGTGCTAGAGACCCCCTCACGGGCGAGCAGTACTTC.

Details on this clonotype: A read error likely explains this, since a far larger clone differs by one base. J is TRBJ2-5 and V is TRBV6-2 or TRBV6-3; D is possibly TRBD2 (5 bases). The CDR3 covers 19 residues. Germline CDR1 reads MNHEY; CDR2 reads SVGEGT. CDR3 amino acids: CANSYSGERVGLYQETQYF. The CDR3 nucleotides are TGTGCCAACAGTTACTCCGGCGAAAGGGTAGGACTTTACCAAGAGACCCAGTACTTC.

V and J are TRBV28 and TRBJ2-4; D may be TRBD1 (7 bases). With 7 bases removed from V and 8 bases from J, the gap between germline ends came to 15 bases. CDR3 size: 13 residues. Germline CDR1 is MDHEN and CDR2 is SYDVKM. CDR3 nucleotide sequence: TGTGCCAGCAATCACAGGGGCGGGGACATTCAGTACTTC. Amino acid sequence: CASNHRGGDIQYF.

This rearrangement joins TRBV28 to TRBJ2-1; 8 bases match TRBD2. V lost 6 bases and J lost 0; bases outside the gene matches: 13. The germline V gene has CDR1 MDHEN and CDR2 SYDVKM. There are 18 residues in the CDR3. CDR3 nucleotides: TGTGCCAGCAGCCCGGGAAGCGGGGGATGGAGCTCCTACAATGAGCAGTTCTTC. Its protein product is CASSPGSGGWSSYNEQFF.